Presented here are 9 T cell receptor beta chains from one specimen sequenced in a study of blood T cell repertoires in COVID-19. Repertoires were generated with immunoSEQ multiplex PCR, while TCRdb's copy carries only in-frame clones and drops some. The profile shows about 320,000 clones, around 89% of them singletons. Input material: peripheral blood. The receptors were sampled from a woman aged 25 to 45 with COVID-19, enrolled during active disease.

Written as DNA, the CDR3 is TGTGCCAGCAGTTCATGGGACAGGGACGGTCAGCCCCAGCATTTT. Translation: CASSSWDRDGQPQHF. This chain connects TRBV28 to TRBJ1-5, with 9 nucleotides matching TRBD1. The germline V gene encodes CDR1 MDHEN and CDR2 SYDVKM. The J segment lost 6 bases and the V segment lost 4 bases, leaving 7 bases of the junction unmatched. The CDR3 sequence is 15 residues long.

The genes are TRBV2 and TRBJ1-2, with D possibly matching TRBD1 (5 bases). Germline CDR1 reads SNHLY; CDR2 reads FYNNEI. The ends were cut back, 10 bases at V and 3 bases at J, with 15 bases in the middle. This CDR3 region has 13 residues. In nucleotides, the CDR3 is TGTGCCATCATTTTAAGGGGCGACTATGGCTACACCTTC. Translation: CAIILRGDYGYTF.

This sequence joins TRBV18 and TRBJ2-1, with TRBD1 identical over 9 bases. V lost 4 bases to trimming and J lost 5 bases; unmatched junction nucleotides: 6. Per the germline V gene, CDR1 is KGHSH and CDR2 is LQKENI. This CDR3 spans 15 amino acids. DNA of the CDR3: TGTGCCAGCTCACAGCCGGGACAGGGTGACAATGAGCAGTTCTTC. This gives the protein CASSQPGQGDNEQFF. The full variable domain, rest sourced from reference TRBV18 and TRBJ2-1, is NAGVMQNPRHLVRRRGQEARLRCSPMKGHSHVYWYRQLPEEGLKFMVYLQKENIIDESGMPKERFSAEFPKEGPSILRIQQVVRGDSAAYFCASSQPGQGDNEQFFGPGTRLTVL.

This chain links TRBV27 with TRBJ2-3; possible D gene TRBD2, 5 bases. Germline V gene lookup returns CDR1 MNHEY and CDR2 SMNVEV (reference sequence). V gave up 6 bases and J gave up 8 bases, with 15 bases separating them. The CDR3 has 13 residues. This chain's CDR3 is CASRQSGIGTQYF. The CDR3 nucleotides are TGTGCCAGCAGACAAAGCGGTATCGGTACGCAGTATTTT.

The V and J genes are TRBV9 and TRBJ1-6; maybe TRBD1 (5 bases). The CDR3 runs to 14 residues. Trimming stripped 0 bases from V and 8 bases from J, with 9 bases between. The germline CDR1 and CDR2 sequences are SGDLS and YYNGEE. The CDR3 sequence is CASSVGGVDSPLHF. CDR3 DNA: TGTGCCAGCAGCGTAGGGGGGGTCGATTCACCCCTCCACTTT.

This rearrangement joins TRBV5-6 to TRBJ2-7; 11 bases line up with TRBD1. The germline CDR1 and CDR2 sequences are SGHDT and YYEEEE. J gave up 0 bases and V 4 bases, and 3 bases lay outside the gene matches. This CDR3 has 15 amino acids. CDR3 nucleotides: TGTGCCAGCAGCGGACAGGGGGCGGCCTCCTACGAGCAGTACTTC. Protein sequence: CASSGQGAASYEQYF.

This chain connects TRBV7-2 to TRBJ1-2, with TRBD1 as a possible D gene (6 bases). This CDR3 has 14 residues. The V end was cut by 3 bases, the J end by 5 bases, with 13 bases between. Germline lookup yields CDR1 SGHTA and CDR2 FQGNSA. This CDR3 is CASSFATGPYGYTF. The CDR3, as DNA: TGTGCCAGCAGCTTTGCGACAGGCCCTTATGGCTACACCTTC.

The CDR3 protein is CASSKTEFYGYTF. In DNA, the CDR3 is TGTGCCAGTAGTAAGACAGAGTTTTATGGCTACACCTTC. The chain uses TRBV19 and TRBJ1-2; tentatively, D is TRBD1 (5 bases). The CDR3 is made up of 13 amino acids. V dropped 4 bases and J dropped 5 bases, with 11 bases sitting between them. Germline V gene sequence: CDR1 LNHDA, CDR2 SQIVND (reference sequence).

Points on this clone: Different DNA sequences within this sample yield the same CDR3. The chain couples TRBV27 to TRBJ1-1; no definite D call. Looked up from germline, CDR1 is MNHEY and CDR2 is SMNVEV (reference sequence). The V and J ends lost 4 bases and 4 bases respectively, with 7 bases between them. The CDR3 has 12 residues. CDR3 region: CASSSGGTEAFF. The CDR3 region has the DNA TGTGCCAGCAGTTCGGGTGGCACTGAAGCTTTCTTT.